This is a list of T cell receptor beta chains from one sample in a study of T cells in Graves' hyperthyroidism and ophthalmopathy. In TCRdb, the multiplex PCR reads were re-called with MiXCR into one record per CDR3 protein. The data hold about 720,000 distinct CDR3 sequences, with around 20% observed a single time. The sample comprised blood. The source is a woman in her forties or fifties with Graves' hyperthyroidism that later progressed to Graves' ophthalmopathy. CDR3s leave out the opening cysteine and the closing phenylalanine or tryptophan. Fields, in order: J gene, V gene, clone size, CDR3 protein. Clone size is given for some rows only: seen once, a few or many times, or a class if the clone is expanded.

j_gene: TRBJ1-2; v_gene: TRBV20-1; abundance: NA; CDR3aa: SAAAGTGDQGYT
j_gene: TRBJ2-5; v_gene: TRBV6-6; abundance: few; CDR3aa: ASSYSSGGVAETQY
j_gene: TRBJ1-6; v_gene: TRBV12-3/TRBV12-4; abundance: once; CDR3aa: ASSLFDTRNSPLH
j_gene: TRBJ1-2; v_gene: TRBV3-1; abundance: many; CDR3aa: ASSPGPSRFNYGYT
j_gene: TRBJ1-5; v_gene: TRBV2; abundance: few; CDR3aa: ASSEGLGQPQH
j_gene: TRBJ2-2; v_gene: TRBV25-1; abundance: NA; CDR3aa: ASRRGRTGELF
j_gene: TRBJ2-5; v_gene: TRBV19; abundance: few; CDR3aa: ASSGMTGGRETQY
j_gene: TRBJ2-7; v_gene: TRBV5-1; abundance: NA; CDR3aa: ASSLLGTDYEQY
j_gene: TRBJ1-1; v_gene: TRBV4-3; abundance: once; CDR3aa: ASSQVLLRGLNTEAF
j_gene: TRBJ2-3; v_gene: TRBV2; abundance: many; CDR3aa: ASSEAPGQGLTDTQY
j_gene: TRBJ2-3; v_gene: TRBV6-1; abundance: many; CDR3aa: ASRRLAGSADTQY
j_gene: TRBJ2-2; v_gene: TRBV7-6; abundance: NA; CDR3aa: ASSLLGEGNTGELF
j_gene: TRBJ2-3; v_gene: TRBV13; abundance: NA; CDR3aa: ASSGQGTTDTQY